These 13 T cell receptor beta chains were all obtained from the same sample, sequenced in a study of early T cells in non-severe SARS-CoV-2 infection. TCRdb processed the 5' RACE reads anew with MiXCR; each CDR3 protein has one entry. The table lists roughly 56,000 distinct CDR3 sequences, less than 9.5% of them singletons, with roughly 4% in the top ten. The sequenced sample consisted of whole blood. All receptors derive from an adult who was a healthcare worker with PCR-confirmed SARS-CoV-2 infection or an uninfected control (not recorded which).

This clonotype has a count of ten or more. The rearrangement joins TRBV9 to TRBJ2-1, with 10 bases aligning to TRBD2. CDR1 SGDLS and CDR2 YYNGEE come from the germline V gene. The V and J ends lost 3 bases and 4 bases, in that order; junction bases with no gene match: 7. CDR3 length: 16 amino acids. CDR3 DNA: TGTGCCAGCAGCGCCCAACTAGCGGGGCAATACAATGAGCAGTTCTTC. It translates to CASSAQLAGQYNEQFF.

The chain recombines TRBV14 with TRBJ1-2, with D possibly being TRBD1 (5 bases). This CDR3 has 13 residues. CDR1 is SGHDN and CDR2 is FVKESK in the germline V gene. V lost 3 bases and J lost 6, with 11 bases in between. As DNA, the CDR3 is TGTGCCAGCAGCCAGGGACGGTTTAATGGCTACACCTTC. Encoded protein: CASSQGRFNGYTF.

Written as DNA, the CDR3 is TGTGCCACCAGCAGAGATCAGGCGGCGAATCAGCCCCAGCATTTT. It codes for CATSRDQAANQPQHF. The chain combines TRBV15 with TRBJ1-5; no clear D gene. There are 15 residues in the CDR3. Germline V lookup: CDR1 LNHNV, CDR2 YYDKDF (reference sequence). Trimming shortened V by 0 bases and J by 4 bases, and 10 bases separated the two germline ends. Drawing the rest from reference TRBV15 and TRBJ1-5, the complete variable domain is DAMVIQNPRYQVTQFGKPVTLSCSQTLNHNVMYWYQQKSSQAPKLLFHYYDKDFNNEADTPDNFQSRRPNTSFCFLDIRSPGLGDTAMYLCATSRDQAANQPQHFGDGTRLSIL.

The chain joins TRBV4-1 to TRBJ2-7; 8 nucleotides match TRBD2. This CDR3 comprises 17 residues. The germline V gene has CDR1 MGHRA and CDR2 YSYEKL. V shed 7 bases and J 3 bases; nucleotides not matched to a gene: 17. CDR3 nucleotide sequence: TGCGCCAGCAAAGCAGCCGTGAATCCGGGGGGGCTCTACGAGCAGTACTTC. Translated: CASKAAVNPGGLYEQYF.

Ten or more counts support this clonotype. This chain connects TRBV6-6 to TRBJ2-7; D perhaps matches TRBD1 (6 bases). Germline CDR1 reads MNHNY; CDR2 reads SVGAGI (reference sequence). There are 15 residues in the CDR3. The V end was cut by 6 bases, the J end by 0 bases, with 15 bases between. The CDR3 loop is CASRLQGLSSYEQYF. In DNA, the CDR3 is TGTGCCAGCAGACTACAGGGCCTCAGCTCCTACGAGCAGTACTTC.

This clonotype has a handful of counts. This chain links TRBV5-1 with TRBJ2-7, with a possible D match to TRBD1 (6 bases). The CDR3 spans 14 residues. Between the trimmed V and J ends, which lost 0 bases and 1 base, there was a span of 8 bases. In germline, CDR1 is SGHRS, CDR2 YFSETQ. The CDR3 DNA sequence: TGCGCCAGCAGCTTGGACAGGGATTCCTACGAGCAGTACTTC. Protein sequence: CASSLDRDSYEQYF.

This clonotype was detected many times. The chain joins TRBV11-2 to TRBJ2-1; a weak D match, TRBD2 (5 bases). This CDR3 spans 14 amino acids. Germline V gives CDR1 SGHAT, CDR2 FQNNGV. Trimming left V 0 bases short and J 9 bases short, with 12 bases between. The CDR3 protein is CASSLDPRRGEQFF. CDR3 DNA: TGTGCCAGCAGCTTAGATCCCCGTCGGGGTGAGCAGTTCTTC. Full variable domain (missing parts from reference TRBV11-2 and TRBJ2-1): EAGVAQSPRYKIIEKRQSVAFWCNPISGHATLYWYQQILGQGPKLLIQFQNNGVVDDSQLPKDRFSAERLKGVDSTLKIQPAKLEDSAVYLCASSLDPRRGEQFFGPGTRLTVL.

The chain couples TRBV5-1 to TRBJ1-2; weak D call: TRBD1 (5 bases). The germline V gene encodes CDR1 SGHRS and CDR2 YFSETQ. This CDR3 contains 13 residues. Trimming left V 6 bases short and J 3 bases short, with 12 bases between. This CDR3 is CASMGQGYYGYTF. CDR3 nucleotide sequence: TGCGCCAGCATGGGGCAGGGCTACTATGGCTACACCTTC.

This clonotype occurred many times. V and J are TRBV11-2 and TRBJ2-7, with TRBD1 as a possible D gene (5 bases). Trimming removed 2 bases at V and 4 bases at J, with 9 bases between. Germline CDR1 and CDR2: SGHAT and FQNNGV. The CDR3 sequence is 13 residues long. The CDR3 DNA sequence: TGTGCCAGCAGCTTATCGCCAGGGTACGAGCAGTACTTC. It translates to CASSLSPGYEQYF.

This clonotype was detected many times. This rearrangement joins TRBV2 to TRBJ1-2; no clear D. The ends were cut back, 8 bases at V and 8 bases at J, with 21 bases in the middle. The CDR3 is 14 residues long. The germline V gene has CDR1 SNHLY and CDR2 FYNNEI. CDR3 sequence (DNA): TGTGCCAGCGGTCTGAAGTTTACAGTACAGGGCTACACCTTC. Protein product: CASGLKFTVQGYTF. Complete variable domain (other parts from reference TRBV2 and TRBJ1-2): EPEVTQTPSHQVTQMGQEVILRCVPISNHLYFYWYRQILGQKVEFLVSFYNNEISEKSEIFDDQFSVERPDGSNFTLKIRSTKLEDSAMYFCASGLKFTVQGYTFGSGTRLTVV.

This clonotype was seen more than once but under ten times. This chain uses TRBV24-1 with TRBJ2-1; 9 bases line up with TRBD1. The junction had 4 bases not matched to a gene; V was cut back by 6 bases and J by 5 bases. The CDR3 totals 14 residues. CDR1 is KGHDR and CDR2 is SFDVKD in the germline V gene. CDR3 bases: TGTGCCACCAGTAAGGGACAGGGTCACAATGAGCAGTTCTTC. Its translation is CATSKGQGHNEQFF.

In this sample, this clonotype turned up a few times. The rearrangement joins TRBV10-2 to TRBJ2-7; no clear D gene. The CDR3 sequence is 12 residues long. The V gene lost 4 bases and the J gene lost 8 bases, with 12 bases spanning the gap. Germline V gene data show CDR1 as WSHSY and CDR2 as SAAADI. The CDR3 region has the DNA TGCGCCAGCAGTGCGGGCTTCCCCCAGCAGTACTTC. Translating gives CASSAGFPQQYF.

This clonotype was counted many times. The chain employs TRBV7-2 and TRBJ2-1, with TRBD2 matching 9 bases. The J segment lost 2 bases and the V segment lost 4 bases, leaving 9 bases of the junction unmatched. From germline, CDR1 is SGHTA and CDR2 FQGNSA. The CDR3 runs to 17 residues. CDR3 protein: CASSSRLAGTTYNEQFF. The CDR3 nucleotides read TGTGCCAGCAGCTCACGCCTAGCGGGAACTACCTACAATGAGCAGTTCTTC.